This T cell receptor beta chain appears in the sequencing data of a study of T cells after somatic rescue of genetic block. Assay: immunoSEQ multiplex PCR; the TCRdb copy retains only in-frame clones and omits some. The sample has some 15,000 clones; less than 75% are singletons. J lost 4 bases, V lost 9 bases, and 10 bases had no gene match. Looked up from germline, CDR1 is MNHNS and CDR2 is SASEGT. The CDR3 consists of 15 residues. The chain carries TRBV6-1 and TRBJ2-3, with TRBD2 identical over 10 bases. This clonotype was sampled from a man between 18 and 35 years old. The specimen sequenced was peripheral blood mononuclear cells (PBMCs). Written as DNA, the CDR3 is TGTGCCAGTGGTTTAGCGGGGGGCGGGGCAGATACGCAGTATTTT. Translated, it gives CASGLAGGGADTQYF.